This TCR beta chain was found in a study of vaccination and CD4 T cells after COVID-19. Overall study: The convalescent group had six males, four females, seven Caucasians, two Asians, one multiracial. Post-COVID draws followed diagnosis by a median around 100 days (range 35 to 161).

As regards this clonotype: What it recognizes is unknown.

Oncomine TCR Beta short-read sequencing was applied to DNA from cultured CD4+ T cells. TCRdb ran MiXCR on the PCR reads and lists one entry per CDR3 protein. The sample holds fewer than 25,000 distinct CDR3 sequences, 30% to 45% seen once. This CDR3 region has 14 residues. The V end lost 4 bases, the J end lost 4 bases, and 11 bases lay between the germline ends. Looked up from germline, CDR1 is SEHNR and CDR2 is FQNEAQ (reference sequence). Regarding time point: late sampling 161 to 241 days after vaccination in three convalescent patients. Treatment reported: approximately 10-day PBMC culture with coronavirus spike peptide pools or control peptides (ViraFEST assay). It was with roughly 9.7 IU/ml IL-2 and 8 to 10 ug/ml peptide pools that 2.2 million or so PBMCs per well were cultured.

The V and J genes are TRBV7-9 and TRBJ1-3, with a weak D call TRBD1 (5 bases). Sequencing used CD4+ T cells from blood, cultured in vitro, obtained about 7 months after SARS-CoV-2 vaccination. This receptor was identified in a human donor who had recovered from COVID-19. For the CDR3, the DNA is TGTGCCAGCAGCTGGGGGAGGGCAGGAAACACCATATATTTT. Protein product: CASSWGRAGNTIYF. The full variable domain, rest sourced from reference TRBV7-9 and TRBJ1-3, is DTGVSQNPRHKITKRGQNVTFRCDPISEHNRLYWYRQTLGQGPEFLTYFQNEAQLEKSRLLSDRFSAERPKGSFSTLEIQRTEQGDSAMYLCASSWGRAGNTIYFGEGSWLTVV.